This T cell receptor (beta chain) was found in a study of blood T cell repertoires in COVID-19. Original handling: Reference gene primer amplification gave estimated nucleated cell counts. Here immunoSEQ multiplex PCR was the method, and the copy in TCRdb shows in-frame clones only, minus some. V and J calls plus clone size are reproduced from that table; the DNA served to infer D and trimming. This sample has a few hundred thousand clones, with roughly four fifths found just once. CDR3 size: 16 residues. Germline CDR1 reads MNHNS; CDR2 reads SASEGT. Trimming left V 3 bases short and J 0 bases short, with 11 bases between.

This chain connects TRBV6-1 to TRBJ2-2; D remains ambiguous. Sequencing was done on a sample of PBMCs or T cells enriched from blood (not recorded which). The sequence came from a woman aged 45-65 years who had recovered from COVID-19. In nucleotides, the CDR3 is TGTGCCAGCAGTGATGGCAGGTCGACGAACACCGGGGAGCTGTTTTTT. This encodes CASSDGRSTNTGELFF.